The 25 T cell receptor beta chains presented below share a single source sample, sequenced in a study of regulatory T cells in long-lasting Graves disease. This sample's time point: newly diagnosed GD, antithyroid drugs for less than 3 months. The authors made the TCR library using RNA they extracted from PBMCs. Relying on iRepertoire HTBI primers and Arm-PCR of CDR3 regions, the team built TCR beta libraries. TCRdb reanalysed the multiplex PCR reads using MiXCR and keeps one entry per CDR3 protein. The data show some 500,000 distinct CDR3 sequences, roughly 16% seen once. This same sample was also part of a study on T cells in Graves' hyperthyroidism and ophthalmopathy.

The specimen comprised peripheral blood mononuclear cells (PBMCs), sampled at new diagnosis, from a patient treated with antithyroid drugs. The origin of the receptors is a middle-aged woman with Graves disease.

In this sample, this clonotype turned up a few times. The chain is built from TRBV3-1 and TRBJ2-1, with 7 nucleotides matching TRBD2. The CDR3 extends over 18 amino acids. Germline values: CDR1 LGHDT, CDR2 YNNKEL (reference sequence). Trimming removed 2 bases from V and 2 bases from J; junction bases left unmatched: 12. The CDR3 here is CASSQSGRRGDPYNEQFF. DNA for the CDR3: TGTGCCAGCAGCCAATCCGGACGACGGGGGGACCCCTACAATGAGCAGTTCTTC.

CDR3 DNA sequence: TGTGCCAGCTCACCTGCCGGGGTGGGCGAGCAGTACTTC. Protein product: CASSPAGVGEQYF. This chain links TRBV18 with TRBJ2-7; D possibly corresponds to TRBD2 (5 bases). Germline-derived CDR1 and CDR2 are KGHSH and LQKENI. CDR3 length: 13 amino acids. The V and J ends lost 3 bases and 6 bases respectively, with 12 bases between them.

The sample holds a few counts of this clonotype. The CDR3 does not end in the conserved phenylalanine or tryptophan, so this is likely a read error. The chain uses TRBV6-1 and TRBJ2-3; TRBD2 agrees at 15 bases. CDR3 length equals 17 residues. The germline V gene encodes CDR1 MNHNS and CDR2 SASEGT. The J segment lost 4 bases and the V segment lost 5 bases, leaving 7 bases of the junction unmatched. CDR3 residues: CASSPRTSGGASDTQYL. In DNA, the CDR3 is TGTGCCAGCAGTCCCCGGACTAGCGGGGGGGCCTCAGATACGCAGTATCTT.

This clonotype was counted between two and nine times. This chain links TRBV20-1 with TRBJ1-6, with D possibly TRBD1 on 5 matching bases. Per the germline V gene, CDR1 is DFQATT and CDR2 is SNEGSKA (reference sequence). This CDR3 contains 15 residues. Deletions cut 4 bases from V and 0 bases from J, with 10 bases between. The CDR3 reads CSAKLDSSYNSPLHF. CDR3 coding DNA: TGCAGTGCTAAACTTGACAGCTCCTATAATTCACCCCTCCACTTT.

The chain links TRBV7-8 to TRBJ1-2, with TRBD1 identical over 7 bases. The CDR3 has 13 amino acids. Losses at the gene ends were 3 bases for V and 4 bases for J; bases not matched to a gene: 2. Looked up from germline, CDR1 is SGHVS and CDR2 is FQNEAQ. CDR3 sequence reads: CASSFGTAYGYTF. CDR3 sequence (DNA): TGTGCCAGCAGCTTCGGGACAGCCTATGGCTACACCTTC.

This rearrangement joins TRBV6-1 to TRBJ1-6, with a possible D match to TRBD1 (6 bases). Germline V gives CDR1 MNHNS, CDR2 SASEGT. This CDR3 contains 13 residues. V lost 6 bases and J 7 bases, leaving 10 bases between the germline ends. This CDR3 is CASSEGGNSPLHF. CDR3 nucleotides: TGTGCCAGCAGCGAGGGGGGGAATTCACCCCTCCACTTT.

This clonotype has at least ten counts. This chain connects TRBV20-1 to TRBJ2-7, with D perhaps matching TRBD1 (5 bases). The CDR3 loop spans 13 amino acids. The ends were cut back, 2 bases at V and 2 bases at J, with 10 bases in the middle. The germline gives CDR1 DFQATT, CDR2 SNEGSKA (reference sequence). CDR3 nucleotides: TGCAGTGCTAGATACAGGACCGCCTACGAGCAGTACTTC. Translating it yields CSARYRTAYEQYF.

This clonotype showed up many times. The chain carries TRBV20-1 and TRBJ1-4; D is ambiguous. Trimming shortened V by 1 base and J by 8 bases, and 8 bases separated the two germline ends. This CDR3 has 12 amino acids. CDR1 DFQATT and CDR2 SNEGSKA come from the germline V gene (reference sequence). CDR3 sequence reads: CSARASGEKLFF. In nucleotides, the CDR3 is TGCAGTGCTAGAGCGTCCGGGGAAAAACTGTTTTTT.

V is TRBV11-3 and J is TRBJ1-3; unclear D gene. The V gene's germline CDR1 is SGHNT and CDR2 YENEEA. The CDR3 is 14 residues long. V was clipped by 6 bases and J by 2 bases, with 11 bases between them. DNA for the CDR3: TGTGCCAGCAGTCCCAGCGGGACTGGAAACACCATATATTTT. This codes for CASSPSGTGNTIYF.

This clonotype was counted ten times or more. The chain is built from TRBV6-1 and TRBJ1-2; D uncertain. V lost 4 bases and J 5 bases, leaving 8 bases between the germline ends. The CDR3 extends over 12 amino acids. The V gene's germline CDR1 is MNHNS and CDR2 SASEGT. CDR3 residues: CASSVGRYGYTF. CDR3 nucleotides: TGTGCCAGCAGTGTCGGGAGGTATGGCTACACCTTC.

This clonotype was seen a few times. The V gene is TRBV5-1, the J gene TRBJ1-3, with unresolved D. The germline V gene encodes CDR1 SGHRS and CDR2 YFSETQ. The CDR3 length is 19 residues. The V gene lost 3 bases and the J gene lost 0 bases, with 22 bases spanning the gap. The CDR3 nucleotides are TGCGCCAGCAGCTCCACTGGCGGGGTCAGGAGTTACTCTGGAAACACCATATATTTT. Protein sequence: CASSSTGGVRSYSGNTIYF.

The chain employs TRBV4-1 and TRBJ1-1, with a weak D call TRBD1 (5 bases). From germline, CDR1 is MGHRA and CDR2 YSYEKL. Between the trimmed V and J ends, which lost 2 bases and 6 bases, there was a span of 13 bases. This CDR3 is 14 amino acids long. The CDR3 DNA sequence: TGCGCCAGCAGCCAAAAGGGGACCCAATCTGAAGCTTTCTTT. Protein product: CASSQKGTQSEAFF.

This clonotype was observed at least ten times. The rearrangement joins TRBV2 to TRBJ1-4; 8 bases agree with TRBD1. Germline CDR1 and CDR2: SNHLY and FYNNEI. There are 15 residues in the CDR3. Germline trimming cut 6 bases from V and 5 bases from J; bases unmatched to any gene: 8. CDR3 DNA: TGTGCCAGCAGGGTACAGGGGGTAGACAATGAAAAACTGTTTTTT. Protein sequence: CASRVQGVDNEKLFF. Together with reference TRBV2 and TRBJ1-4, the CDR3 gives the full variable domain: EPEVTQTPSHQVTQMGQEVILRCVPISNHLYFYWYRQILGQKVEFLVSFYNNEISEKSEIFDDQFSVERPDGSNFTLKIRSTKLEDSAMYFCASRVQGVDNEKLFFGSGTQLSVL.

The chain joins TRBV12-3 or TRBV12-4 to TRBJ2-1; D perhaps matches TRBD1 (6 bases). The CDR3 has 15 amino acids. Trimming left V 5 bases short and J 3 bases short, with 14 bases between. CDR3 DNA sequence: TGTGCCAGCAGTGGGACACCCCAGGGCTACAATGAGCAGTTCTTC. Translating gives CASSGTPQGYNEQFF.

This clonotype was recorded many times. This CDR3 reads CASSLRDTNYEQYF. The CDR3 bases are TGCGCCAGCAGCCTACGGGACACAAACTACGAGCAGTACTTC. The gene calls are TRBV5-1 and TRBJ2-7, with D perhaps TRBD1 (6 bases). CDR3 length equals 14 residues. Germline V CDR1 and CDR2: SGHRS, YFSETQ. The V end lost 4 bases, the J end lost 3 bases, and 14 bases lay between the germline ends. Full variable domain (remainder filled in from reference TRBV5-1 and TRBJ2-7): KAGVTQTPRYLIKTRGQQVTLSCSPISGHRSVSWYQQTPGQGLQFLFEYFSETQRNKGNFPGRFSGRQFSNSRSEMNVSTLELGDSALYLCASSLRDTNYEQYFGPGTRLTVT.

This clonotype turned up a few times. The chain carries TRBV6-4 and TRBJ1-5; no clear D gene. The germline V gene encodes CDR1 MRHNA and CDR2 SNTAGT. The CDR3 runs 13 residues. The ends were cut back, 2 bases at V and 5 bases at J, with 7 bases in the middle. CDR3 protein: CASSDNGYQPQHF. The CDR3 bases are TGTGCCAGCAGTGACAACGGTTATCAGCCCCAGCATTTT.

This clonotype has at least ten counts. The chain employs TRBV2 and TRBJ1-1; 7 bases are a match to TRBD1. Looked up from germline, CDR1 is SNHLY and CDR2 is FYNNEI. With V trimmed by 5 bases and J by 4 bases, 7 bases remained unmatched. This CDR3 spans 14 amino acids. CDR3 amino acids: CASSTLTGFTEAFF. The DNA of the CDR3 is TGTGCCAGCAGTACCCTGACAGGGTTCACTGAAGCTTTCTTT. The entire variable domain, with the rest obtained from reference TRBV2 and TRBJ1-1, is as follows: EPEVTQTPSHQVTQMGQEVILRCVPISNHLYFYWYRQILGQKVEFLVSFYNNEISEKSEIFDDQFSVERPDGSNFTLKIRSTKLEDSAMYFCASSTLTGFTEAFFGQGTRLTVV.

This clonotype was counted many times. J is TRBJ1-2 and V is TRBV7-2; the D gene is possibly TRBD1 (5 bases). The V end was cut by 1 base, the J end by 4 bases, with 10 bases between. The CDR3 is 14 amino acids. Germline V lookup: CDR1 SGHTA, CDR2 FQGNSA. CDR3 DNA sequence: TGTGCCAGCAGCTTAGGGGGCGCGGGCTATGGCTACACCTTC. Translated: CASSLGGAGYGYTF.

This clonotype came up many times. The chain has TRBV2 and TRBJ1-1; D possibly corresponds to TRBD1 (5 bases). V was shortened by 8 bases and J by 1 base, with 11 bases between the two germline ends. CDR3 length: 13 residues. The V gene's germline CDR1 is SNHLY and CDR2 FYNNEI. CDR3 amino acids: CASLGRENTEAFF. CDR3 DNA sequence: TGTGCCAGCCTGGGACGGGAGAACACTGAAGCTTTCTTT.

This clonotype occurred many times. The chain couples TRBV28 to TRBJ2-4; D remains ambiguous. Trimming pared 8 bases from V and 6 bases from J, leaving 11 bases between. The germline gives CDR1 MDHEN, CDR2 SYDVKM. The CDR3 spans 12 residues. The CDR3 DNA sequence: TGTGCCAGCTTAGGTGGGGTAAACATTCAGTACTTC. It codes for CASLGGVNIQYF.

This clonotype was seen many times. This chain uses TRBV30 with TRBJ1-1; D is uncertain. Germline V gene sequence: CDR1 GTSNPN, CDR2 SVGIG (reference sequence). With 0 bases removed from V and 7 bases from J, the gap between germline ends came to 6 bases. The CDR3 is 11 amino acids. The CDR3 nucleotides are TGTGCCTGGAGTGTCCCCGGTGAAGCTTTCTTT. This sequence encodes CAWSVPGEAFF. Filled out from reference TRBV30 and TRBJ1-1, the complete variable domain reads SQTIHQWPATLVQPVGSPLSLECTVEGTSNPNLYWYRQAAGRGLQLLFYSVGIGQISSEVPQNLSASRPQDRQFILSSKKLLLSDSGFYLCAWSVPGEAFFGQGTRLTVV.

This clonotype was picked up many times. V gene TRBV6-2 or TRBV6-3 combines with J gene TRBJ2-5; D is perhaps TRBD1 or TRBD2 (5 bases each). CDR1 MNHEY and CDR2 SVGEGT come from the germline V gene. This CDR3 region has 13 residues. V dropped 6 bases and J dropped 2 bases, with 10 bases sitting between them. DNA of the CDR3: TGTGCCAGCAGCTGGGGACCACAAGAGACCCAGTACTTC. It encodes CASSWGPQETQYF.

Details on this clonotype: This may be a read error, as it is one base from a much larger clone. The CDR3 region has the DNA TGTGCCAGCAGTTACGCTTGGCCTTCGACTGGGAGCTATGGAAACACCATATATTTT. Its protein is CASSYAWPSTGSYGNTIYF. The chain couples TRBV6-9 to TRBJ1-3; unclear D gene. Germline V lookup: CDR1 MNHGY, CDR2 SVAAGI. The CDR3 has 19 amino acids. V lost 3 bases, J lost 3 bases, and 24 bases lay in between.

This clonotype came up many times. It is unclear where the CDR3 begins or ends on the DNA, so no DNA is shown, and the CDR3 is as TCRdb lists it. This chain uses TRBV12-3 or TRBV12-4 with TRBJ1-6. Ends included, the CDR3 has 12 residues. The CDR3 region is CASSSSSSPLHF.

As regards this clonotype: This may stem from a read error, because a much larger clone lies one nucleotide away. This CDR3 is missing its conserved last phenylalanine or tryptophan, likely due to a read error. J is TRBJ1-1 and V is TRBV6-2 or TRBV6-3; D gene uncertain. The V and J ends lost 5 bases and 5 bases respectively, with 12 bases between them. CDR3 length: 13 residues. CDR1 and CDR2 (germline): MNHEY, SVGEGT. In DNA form, the CDR3 reads TGTGCCAGCAGTGTACTAATAGAGACTGAAGCTTTCCTT. Protein sequence: CASSVLIETEAFL.